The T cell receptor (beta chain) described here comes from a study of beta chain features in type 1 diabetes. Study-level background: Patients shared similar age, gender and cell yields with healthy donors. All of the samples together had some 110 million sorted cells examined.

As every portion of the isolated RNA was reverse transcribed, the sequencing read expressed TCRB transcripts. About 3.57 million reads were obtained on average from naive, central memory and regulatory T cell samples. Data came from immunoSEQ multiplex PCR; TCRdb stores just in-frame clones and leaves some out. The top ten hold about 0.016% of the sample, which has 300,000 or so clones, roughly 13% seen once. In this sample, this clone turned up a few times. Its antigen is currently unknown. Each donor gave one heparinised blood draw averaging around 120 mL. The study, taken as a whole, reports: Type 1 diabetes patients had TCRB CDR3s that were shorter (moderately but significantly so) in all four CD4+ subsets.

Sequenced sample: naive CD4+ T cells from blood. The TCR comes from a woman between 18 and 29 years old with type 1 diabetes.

The CDR3, as DNA: TGCGCCAGCAAGGAGGGGGCCGGTCAGCCCCAGCATTTT. This codes for CASKEGAGQPQHF. The chain is built from TRBV5-1 and TRBJ1-5; 7 bases are a match to TRBD1. Germline V gene lookup returns CDR1 SGHRS and CDR2 YFSETQ. Unmatched junction bases numbered 6, after V lost 6 bases and J lost 6 bases. This CDR3 has 13 amino acids.